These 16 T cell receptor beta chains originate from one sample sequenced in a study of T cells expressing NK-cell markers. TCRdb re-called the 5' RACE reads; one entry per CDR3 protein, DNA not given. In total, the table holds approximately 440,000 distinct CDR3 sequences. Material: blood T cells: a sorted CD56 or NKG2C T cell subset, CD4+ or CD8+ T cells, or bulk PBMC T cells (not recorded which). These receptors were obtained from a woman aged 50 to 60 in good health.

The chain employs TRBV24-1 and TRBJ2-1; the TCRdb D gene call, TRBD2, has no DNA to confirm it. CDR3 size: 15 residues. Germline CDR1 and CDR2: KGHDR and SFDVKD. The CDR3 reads CATSGTSGRIGEQFF.

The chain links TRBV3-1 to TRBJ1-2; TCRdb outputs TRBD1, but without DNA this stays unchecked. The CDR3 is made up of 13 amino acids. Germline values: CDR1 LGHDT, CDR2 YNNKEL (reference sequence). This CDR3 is CASSQYPRDGYTF.

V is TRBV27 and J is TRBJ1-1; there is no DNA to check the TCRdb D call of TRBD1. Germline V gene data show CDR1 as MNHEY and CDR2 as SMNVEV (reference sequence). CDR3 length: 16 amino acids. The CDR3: CASSWGTGQFGTEAFF.

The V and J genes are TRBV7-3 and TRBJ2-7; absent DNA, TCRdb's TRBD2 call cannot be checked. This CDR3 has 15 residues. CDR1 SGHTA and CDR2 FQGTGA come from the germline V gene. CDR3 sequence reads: CASSTHPWRDYEQYF.

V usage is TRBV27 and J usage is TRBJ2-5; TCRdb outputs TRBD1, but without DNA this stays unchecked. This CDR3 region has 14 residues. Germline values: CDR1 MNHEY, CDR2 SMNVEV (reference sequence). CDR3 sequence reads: CASSARGRVETQYF.

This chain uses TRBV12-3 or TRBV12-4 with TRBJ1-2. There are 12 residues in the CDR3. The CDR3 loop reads CASSFSHYGYTF.

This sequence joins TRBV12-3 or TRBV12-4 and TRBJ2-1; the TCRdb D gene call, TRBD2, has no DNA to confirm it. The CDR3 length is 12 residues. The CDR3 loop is CATGGQANEQFF.

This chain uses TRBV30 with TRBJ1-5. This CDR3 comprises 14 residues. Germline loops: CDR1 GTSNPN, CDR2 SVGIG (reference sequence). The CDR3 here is CAWSRGIVNQPQHF.

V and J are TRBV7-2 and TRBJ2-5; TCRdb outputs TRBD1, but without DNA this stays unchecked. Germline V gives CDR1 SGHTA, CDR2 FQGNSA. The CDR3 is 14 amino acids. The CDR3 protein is CASSLDRGQETQYF. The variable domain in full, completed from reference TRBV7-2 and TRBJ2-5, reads GAGVSQSPSNKVTEKGKDVELRCDPISGHTALYWYRQSLGQGLEFLIYFQGNSAPDKSGLPSDRFSAERTGGSVSTLTIQRTQQEDSAVYLCASSLDRGQETQYFGPGTRLLVL.

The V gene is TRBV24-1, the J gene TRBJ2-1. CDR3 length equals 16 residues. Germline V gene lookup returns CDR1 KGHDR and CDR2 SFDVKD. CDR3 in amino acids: CATSDTDRFSYNEQFF.

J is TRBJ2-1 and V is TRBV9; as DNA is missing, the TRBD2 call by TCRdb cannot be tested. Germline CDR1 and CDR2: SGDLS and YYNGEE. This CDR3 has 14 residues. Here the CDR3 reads CASSVSSGHNEQFF.

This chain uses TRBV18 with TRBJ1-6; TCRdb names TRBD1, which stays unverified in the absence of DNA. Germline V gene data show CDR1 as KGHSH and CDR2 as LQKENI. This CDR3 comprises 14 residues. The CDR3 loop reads CASSRNPTGPPLHF. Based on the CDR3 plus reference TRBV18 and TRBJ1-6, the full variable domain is NAGVMQNPRHLVRRRGQEARLRCSPMKGHSHVYWYRQLPEEGLKFMVYLQKENIIDESGMPKERFSAEFPKEGPSILRIQQVVRGDSAAYFCASSRNPTGPPLHFGNGTRLTVT.

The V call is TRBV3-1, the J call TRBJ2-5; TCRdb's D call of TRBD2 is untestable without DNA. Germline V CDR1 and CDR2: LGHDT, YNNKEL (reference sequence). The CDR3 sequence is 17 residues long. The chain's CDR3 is CASSQDGTSGKAETQYF.

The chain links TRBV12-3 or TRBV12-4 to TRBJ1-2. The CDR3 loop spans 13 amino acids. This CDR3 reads CASSPDGGGGYTF.

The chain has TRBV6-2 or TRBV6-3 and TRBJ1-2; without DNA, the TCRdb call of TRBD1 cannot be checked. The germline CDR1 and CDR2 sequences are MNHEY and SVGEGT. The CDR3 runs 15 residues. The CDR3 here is CASLNGDRSNYGYTF.

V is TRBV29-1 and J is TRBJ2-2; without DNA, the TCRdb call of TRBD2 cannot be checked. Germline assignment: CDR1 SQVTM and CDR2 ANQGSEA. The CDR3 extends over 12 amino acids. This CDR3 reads CSVTRFTGELFF.